This is a list of T cell receptor beta chains from one sample in a study of radiotherapy plus CTLA-4 blockade in lung cancer. TCRdb's copy holds only in-frame clones and misses some; the assay was immunoSEQ multiplex PCR. The sample shows 50,000 or so clones, roughly three quarters of them seen only once. The input for sequencing was peripheral blood, taken from a patient treated with radiotherapy plus ipilimumab. The receptors here all came from a human donor with non-small cell lung cancer who had stable disease on radiotherapy plus ipilimumab. Each CDR3 is given with its conserved first and last residue. A D gene is named only where the DNA matches it firmly. Rows give clone size only sometimes, using once, few, many, or a class for an expanded clone.

clone_size	v_call	d_call	j_call	cdr3_nt	cdr3_aa
.	TRBV6-6	.	TRBJ2-1	TGTGCCAGCAGTTACAAGGAGGCCCAGTTCTTC	CASSYKEAQFF
few	TRBV6-4	.	TRBJ2-3	TGTGCCAGCAGTGACTCGGGGGGAAGCACAGATACGCAGTATTTT	CASSDSGGSTDTQYF
once	TRBV2	.	TRBJ1-4	TGTGCCAGCAGGAAACAGGGCGTGTTTGAAAAACTGTTTTTT	CASRKQGVFEKLFF
.	TRBV19	.	TRBJ2-5	TGTGCCAGTAGGGCCTTCGGAGGCAGCGCTCTCCAAGAGACCCAGTACTTC	CASRAFGGSALQETQYF
.	TRBV7-9	TRBD1	TRBJ1-4	TGTGCCAGCAGCCCGGACAGGGCTTTTAATGAAAAACTGTTTTTT	CASSPDRAFNEKLFF
few	TRBV6-7	TRBD1	TRBJ1-4	TGTGCCAGCAGTGAAGCGACAGGGGAGGAAGAAAAACTGTTTTTT	CASSEATGEEEKLFF
.	TRBV6-5	.	TRBJ2-3	TGTGCCAGCAACCCGGGGTTGGTGGGAGATACGCAGTATTTT	CASNPGLVGDTQYF
few	TRBV7-2	TRBD2	TRBJ2-7	TGTGCCAGCAGCCTAGGGACTAGCGGGGGGGCATACGAGCAGTACTTC	CASSLGTSGGAYEQYF
.	TRBV6-1	.	TRBJ1-1	TGTGCCAGCAGTGACCCCATTGGGGAGGACACTGAAGCTTTCTTT	CASSDPIGEDTEAFF
.	TRBV7-7	.	TRBJ1-5	TGTGCCAGCAGCTTAGCGGAAGGACAGCCCCAGCATTTT	CASSLAEGQPQHF
.	TRBV27	.	TRBJ2-2	TGTGCCAGCGCTTCAGGGAGCAACACCGGGGAGCTGTTTTTT	CASASGSNTGELFF
.	TRBV10-2	.	TRBJ1-2	TGCGCCAGCAGTGAGACTAGGGCGGGCGGCTATGGCTACACCTTC	CASSETRAGGYGYTF
.	TRBV7-2	.	TRBJ1-3	TGTGCCAGCAGCATCCCCAGGGCTGGAAACACCATATATTTT	CASSIPRAGNTIYF
.	TRBV11-3	.	TRBJ1-1	TGTGCCAGCAGCTTTTCTCGGGACACTGAAGCTTTCTTT	CASSFSRDTEAFF
.	TRBV13	.	TRBJ2-7	TGTGCCAGCAGCCCGGGACGTGTGAGCTCCTACGAGCAGTACTTC	CASSPGRVSSYEQYF
few	TRBV5-8	.	TRBJ2-7	TGTGCCAGCAGCTTCCCTTTGGGAAGGGACCTTTACGAGCAGTACTTC	CASSFPLGRDLYEQYF
few	TRBV6-5	TRBD1	TRBJ2-7	TGTGCCAGCAGTTACCTAAAGGGACAGGGGTACTACGAGCAGTACTTC	CASSYLKGQGYYEQYF
.	TRBV19	.	TRBJ2-1	TGTGCCAGTAGTATAGGGGACATACTTGGCAATGAGCAGTTCTTC	CASSIGDILGNEQFF
.	TRBV5-1	TRBD1	TRBJ1-1	TGCGCCAGCAGCTTGGGACAGGGGGCGCCGGGGGGCACTGAAGCTTTCTTT	CASSLGQGAPGGTEAFF
few	TRBV6-4	.	TRBJ2-1	TGTGCCAGCAGCCACGGGGCAGGGGGGAACAATGAGCAGTTCTTC	CASSHGAGGNNEQFF
.	TRBV10-1	.	TRBJ1-1	TGCGCCAGCCAACAGGGAAGCGGCACTGAAGCTTTCTTT	CASQQGSGTEAFF
.	TRBV7-2	TRBD2	TRBJ2-1	TGTGCCAGCACGGAGGGTAGCGGGGGTTCTGAGCAGTTCTTC	CASTEGSGGSEQFF
.	TRBV10-1	.	TRBJ2-3	TGCGCCAGCAGTGTTACGGTTAGCACAGATACGCAGTATTTT	CASSVTVSTDTQYF
.	TRBV6-1	.	TRBJ2-1	TGTGCCACCCGTTCCAGGGGCGTTTACAATGAGCAGTTCTTC	CATRSRGVYNEQFF
once	TRBV19	.	TRBJ2-5	TGTGCCAGTAGTCGTAGGACAGAAATTAAAGAGACCCAGTACTTC	CASSRRTEIKETQYF
.	TRBV30	.	TRBJ2-5	TGTGCCTGGAGTGGAATCGATGAGACCCAGTACTTC	CAWSGIDETQYF
.	TRBV19	TRBD2	TRBJ2-2	TGTGCCAGTAGTATCATTCTAGCGGGGGGTCGCAACACCGGGGAGCTGTTTTTT	CASSIILAGGRNTGELFF
medium-sized	TRBV6-1	TRBD1	TRBJ1-2	TGTGCCAGCTCTGAGGACAGGGAGGTGAGCGGAGGCTACACCTTC	CASSEDREVSGGYTF
.	TRBV2	TRBD1	TRBJ1-6	TGTGCCAGCAGTACTTGGACAGGGAGAAATAATTCACCCCTCCACTTT	CASSTWTGRNNSPLHF
.	TRBV5-1	.	TRBJ2-5	TGCGCCAGCGGCCTTCTTCCGGGGGCTCAAGAGACCCAGTACTTC	CASGLLPGAQETQYF
.	TRBV5-6	TRBD1	TRBJ1-1	TGTGCCAGCAGCTGGGACAGTGAAGCTTTCTTT	CASSWDSEAFF